This T cell receptor beta chain derives from a study of blood T cell repertoires in COVID-19. As handled by the study authors: The assay estimated nucleated cells by amplifying reference gene primers. This table comes from immunoSEQ multiplex PCR, and its TCRdb copy is limited to in-frame clones, with some not included. The DNA gave D and trimming, while V, J and clone size come from that table. The table records 250,000 to 300,000 clones, approximately 90% of them present only once. The CDR3 consists of 13 residues. Germline V gene data show CDR1 as SNHLY and CDR2 as FYNNEI. V was pared by 8 bases and J by 1 base, with 11 bases between.

The chain is built from TRBV2 and TRBJ1-1, with D hard to call. The origin of this receptor is a woman aged 45-65 years who had recovered from COVID-19. Sequencing input: peripheral blood. In DNA, the CDR3 is TGTGCCAGCGGCGGGGTCGCGAACACTGAAGCTTTCTTT. This codes for CASGGVANTEAFF. Using reference TRBV2 and TRBJ1-1 for the parts outside the CDR3, the full variable domain is EPEVTQTPSHQVTQMGQEVILRCVPISNHLYFYWYRQILGQKVEFLVSFYNNEISEKSEIFDDQFSVERPDGSNFTLKIRSTKLEDSAMYFCASGGVANTEAFFGQGTRLTVV.